Listed here are 28 T cell receptor beta chains from one sample, sequenced in a study of shared clonotypes between healthy human individuals. Only in-frame clones appear in the TCRdb table, and some are missing; sequencing was by immunoSEQ multiplex PCR. The sample has about 550,000 clones; about 95% are singletons. Terminally differentiated effector memory CD45RA+ cells were left out of the naive CD8 fraction, which was CD45RO-negative and positively selected for CCR7. The sample consisted of naive CD8+ T cells sorted from blood. The origin of the receptors is a woman in her twenties or thirties in good health.

The chain links TRBV1 to TRBJ2-1. TRBV1 is described as a pseudogene. This CDR3 has 18 residues. CDR3 coding DNA: TGCACCAGCAGCCAATTCATGCGCAGGTGGAGCTCCTACAATGAGCAGTTCTTC. Its protein product is CTSSQFMRRWSSYNEQFF.

This clone was observed a single time. The J gene is TRBJ2-2, the V gene TRBV7-9; a weak D match, TRBD1 (6 bases). The CDR3 spans 16 residues. V lost 5 bases and J lost 0, with 13 bases in between. Per the germline V gene, CDR1 is SEHNR and CDR2 is FQNEAQ (reference sequence). CDR3 in DNA: TGTGCCAGCAGCCCCCGGACAGATTCGAACACCGGGGAGCTGTTTTTT. Translated, it gives CASSPRTDSNTGELFF.

V is TRBV28 and J is TRBJ1-1; D gene unclear. V was shortened by 6 bases and J by 1 base, with 15 bases between the two germline ends. The CDR3 has 15 residues. Per germline, CDR1 MDHEN and CDR2 SYDVKM. As DNA, the CDR3 is TGTGCCAGCAGCTCGTATATTGAGGGGAACACTGAAGCTTTCTTT. This encodes CASSSYIEGNTEAFF.

The sample holds one count of this clone. The gene calls are TRBV6-5 and TRBJ2-7, with D possibly TRBD2 on 5 matching bases. The CDR3 consists of 13 residues. The ends were cut back, 0 bases at V and 6 bases at J, with 9 bases in the middle. Germline CDR1 is MNHEY and CDR2 is SVGAGI. DNA for the CDR3: TGTGCCAGCAGTTACTCCCGGACTTTCGAGCAGTACTTC. Translated, it gives CASSYSRTFEQYF.

This chain links TRBV13 with TRBJ2-7; TRBD2 aligns across 9 bases. The germline gives CDR1 PRHDT, CDR2 FYEKMQ (reference sequence). Unmatched junction bases numbered 3, after V lost 3 bases and J lost 0 bases. There are 15 residues in the CDR3. In nucleotides, the CDR3 is TGTGCCAGCAGCTTGACTAGCGGAGCCTCCTACGAGCAGTACTTC. Amino acids: CASSLTSGASYEQYF.

This clone came up once. The junction departs from the called germline gene at one end, perhaps through a read error. The V gene is TRBV19, the J gene TRBJ2-1; TRBD1 aligns across 9 bases. The germline V gene has CDR1 LNHDA and CDR2 SQIVND (reference sequence). This CDR3 spans 15 amino acids. The CDR3 DNA reads as TGTGCCAGTAGGATAGTACAGGGGGCGGGTAATGAGCAGTTCTTC. Amino acid sequence: CASRIVQGAGNEQFF.

The gene calls are TRBV27 and TRBJ2-7; 7 bases agree with TRBD2. With 7 bases clipped from V and 0 bases from J, the junction kept 6 bases outside the gene matches. Germline V gene lookup returns CDR1 MNHEY and CDR2 SMNVEV (reference sequence). CDR3 size: 14 residues. CDR3 nucleotides: TGTGCCAGCAAATGGGCGGGGGACTCCTACGAGCAGTACTTC. Encoded protein: CASKWAGDSYEQYF.

CDR3 protein: CASKRDGYTEAFF. The CDR3 nucleotides read TGTGCCAGCAAAAGGGATGGATACACTGAAGCTTTCTTT. V gene TRBV7-9 combines with J gene TRBJ1-1; no definite D call. Germline loops: CDR1 SEHNR, CDR2 FQNEAQ (reference sequence). V shed 7 bases and J shed 3 bases, with 12 bases lying between them. The CDR3 length is 13 residues.

About this clone itself: Other DNA sequences from this sample encode an identical CDR3 as well. The gene calls are TRBV9 and TRBJ1-2; D possibly corresponds to TRBD1 (5 bases). The germline gives CDR1 SGDLS, CDR2 YYNGEE. Trimming removed 4 bases at V and 2 bases at J, with 12 bases between. The CDR3 consists of 14 residues. This CDR3 is CASSTNRDNYGYTF. The CDR3 DNA follows: TGTGCCAGCAGCACAAACCGGGACAACTATGGCTACACCTTC.

The J gene is TRBJ2-2, the V gene TRBV7-8; 12 bases fit TRBD2. The CDR3 length is 18 residues. Germline trimming cut 5 bases from V and 7 bases from J; bases unmatched to any gene: 14. Germline values: CDR1 SGHVS, CDR2 FQNEAQ. The CDR3 DNA follows: TGTGCCAGCAGCCCGGGACTAGCGGGTGGGAGGAGGGGCGGGGAGCTGTTTTTT. Translation: CASSPGLAGGRRGGELFF.

The CDR3 spells CASSLVLKNTEAFF. The DNA of the CDR3 is TGCGCCAGCAGCTTGGTACTGAAGAACACTGAAGCTTTCTTT. This chain connects TRBV5-1 to TRBJ1-1, with D unresolved. Trimming left V 0 bases short and J 1 base short, with 7 bases between. The CDR3 consists of 14 residues. Germline V CDR1 and CDR2: SGHRS, YFSETQ. Full variable domain (missing parts from reference TRBV5-1 and TRBJ1-1): KAGVTQTPRYLIKTRGQQVTLSCSPISGHRSVSWYQQTPGQGLQFLFEYFSETQRNKGNFPGRFSGRQFSNSRSEMNVSTLELGDSALYLCASSLVLKNTEAFFGQGTRLTVV.

This rearrangement joins TRBV6-5 to TRBJ2-2; 7 bases are a match to TRBD1. CDR1 is MNHEY and CDR2 is SVGAGI in the germline V gene. This CDR3 comprises 15 residues. With V trimmed by 6 bases and J by 3 bases, 7 bases remained unmatched. The CDR3 region has the DNA TGTGCCAGCAGGCAACAGGGGTTGGACACCGGGGAGCTGTTTTTT. Its protein product is CASRQQGLDTGELFF.

The gene calls are TRBV5-1 and TRBJ2-7; D assignment may be TRBD1 or TRBD2 (5 bases each). V lost 6 bases and J 2 bases, leaving 15 bases between the germline ends. In germline, CDR1 is SGHRS, CDR2 YFSETQ. The CDR3 runs 14 residues. The CDR3: CASTGDGSTYEQYF. The CDR3 bases are TGCGCCAGCACCGGGGACGGATCAACCTACGAGCAGTACTTC.

This CDR3 reads CASRPGTSGRTEQYF. The CDR3 DNA reads as TGTGCCAGCAGACCTGGGACTAGCGGGAGAACCGAGCAGTACTTC. The gene calls are TRBV6-1 and TRBJ2-7; 14 nucleotides match TRBD2. Germline V gene sequence: CDR1 MNHNS, CDR2 SASEGT. After removal of 6 bases from V and 6 bases from J, the junction contained 7 bases not matched to a gene. The CDR3 consists of 15 residues.

CDR3 region: CSVRQQGAGDTQYF. In DNA form, the CDR3 reads TGCAGCGTCCGACAACAGGGGGCGGGAGATACGCAGTATTTT. V is TRBV29-1 and J is TRBJ2-3, with 9 nucleotides matching TRBD1. The CDR3 runs to 14 residues. The germline V gene encodes CDR1 SQVTM and CDR2 ANQGSEA. The V segment lost 6 bases and the J segment 5 bases; nucleotides outside the gene matches: 9.

This clone was counted once. The chain combines TRBV10-3 with TRBJ1-5, with 8 nucleotides matching TRBD1. The length of the CDR3 is 14 residues. Germline V gene lookup returns CDR1 ENHRY and CDR2 SYGVKD. The V segment lost 8 bases and the J segment 4 bases; nucleotides outside the gene matches: 7. CDR3 loop: CAIPATGVNQPQHF. The CDR3, as DNA: TGTGCCATCCCGGCGACAGGGGTGAATCAGCCCCAGCATTTT.

The rearrangement links TRBV29-1 to TRBJ1-2; TRBD1 aligns across 8 bases. V dropped 6 bases and J dropped 13; count of bases not matched to a gene: 10. The CDR3 consists of 11 residues. CDR1 and CDR2 from the germline V gene are SQVTM and ANQGSEA. The CDR3 DNA follows: TGCAGCGTGGAACGGACAGGGTTCGTCACCTTC. Protein product: CSVERTGFVTF.

This rearrangement joins TRBV28 to TRBJ2-5; D could derive from TRBD1 or TRBD2 (5 bases each). V was shortened by 4 bases and J by 1 base, with 22 bases between the two germline ends. This CDR3 spans 18 amino acids. Germline lookup yields CDR1 MDHEN and CDR2 SYDVKM. The CDR3 nucleotides read TGTGCCAGCAGTTCCCATAGAACCGGGGCGCCGATCCAAGAGACCCAGTACTTC. Its protein product is CASSSHRTGAPIQETQYF. Full variable domain (remainder filled in from reference TRBV28 and TRBJ2-5): DVKVTQSSRYLVKRTGEKVFLECVQDMDHENMFWYRQDPGLGLRLIYFSYDVKMKEKGDIPEGYSVSREKKERFSLILESASTNQTSMYLCASSSHRTGAPIQETQYFGPGTRLLVL.

This chain joins TRBV30 and TRBJ1-1; D gene uncertain. The germline V and J ends were trimmed by 2 bases and 0 bases, with 10 bases remaining between them. Germline-derived CDR1 and CDR2 are GTSNPN and SVGIG (reference sequence). The CDR3 contains 14 residues. CDR3: CAWSPKLMNTEAFF. The CDR3 DNA follows: TGTGCCTGGAGTCCCAAGTTGATGAACACTGAAGCTTTCTTT. The whole variable domain, remainder taken from reference TRBV30 and TRBJ1-1, is SQTIHQWPATLVQPVGSPLSLECTVEGTSNPNLYWYRQAAGRGLQLLFYSVGIGQISSEVPQNLSASRPQDRQFILSSKKLLLSDSGFYLCAWSPKLMNTEAFFGQGTRLTVV.

Only a few counts were recorded for this clone. The rearrangement links TRBV11-2 to TRBJ1-1; D may be TRBD1 (5 bases). The V gene lost 3 bases and the J gene lost 1 base, with 9 bases spanning the gap. This CDR3 comprises 14 residues. The germline CDR1 and CDR2 sequences are SGHAT and FQNNGV. CDR3 in DNA: TGTGCCAGCAGCTTTGACAGCAAGAACACTGAAGCTTTCTTT. Its protein product is CASSFDSKNTEAFF.

The genes are TRBV27 and TRBJ2-3, with 9 bases identical to TRBD1. The CDR3 is 13 amino acids. Germline V gene sequence: CDR1 MNHEY, CDR2 SMNVEV (reference sequence). J gave up 6 bases and V 8 bases, and 6 bases lay outside the gene matches. CDR3 in DNA: TGTGCCAGCGGAACAGGGGGCGCGGATACGCAGTATTTT. Amino acid sequence: CASGTGGADTQYF.

This clone was seen once. The rearrangement uses TRBV6-5 and TRBJ2-1, with D unresolved. Germline CDR1 reads MNHEY; CDR2 reads SVGAGI. The CDR3 has 14 residues. V lost 6 bases, J lost 4 bases, and 13 bases lay in between. CDR3 residues: CASSDGLPYNEQFF. The DNA for the CDR3 is TGTGCCAGCAGCGATGGGCTACCTTACAATGAGCAGTTCTTC.

In this sample, this clone turned up once. The chain joins TRBV14 to TRBJ2-5; D gene ambiguous. V lost 3 bases and J lost 4, with 9 bases in between. CDR3 length: 13 residues. CDR1 and CDR2 from the germline V gene are SGHDN and FVKESK. Here the CDR3 DNA reads TGTGCCAGCAGCCAGGTGCCAGGAGAGACCCAGTACTTC. This translates into CASSQVPGETQYF.

The rearrangement uses TRBV28 and TRBJ1-1, with a possible D match to TRBD1 (6 bases). V was shortened by 7 bases and J by 7 bases, with 13 bases between the two germline ends. Looked up from germline, CDR1 is MDHEN and CDR2 is SYDVKM. The CDR3 is made up of 12 amino acids. The CDR3 loop reads CASTVEQGEAFF. The CDR3 DNA reads as TGTGCCAGCACCGTAGAACAGGGTGAAGCTTTCTTT.

The chain employs TRBV27 and TRBJ2-4; 7 nucleotides align to TRBD1. V gave up 6 bases and J gave up 3 bases; unmatched junction bases: 8. Germline V gives CDR1 MNHEY, CDR2 SMNVEV (reference sequence). The CDR3 contains 15 residues. CDR3: CASSPRGRSKNIQYF. The DNA for the CDR3 is TGTGCCAGCAGCCCGAGGGGGCGCAGCAAAAACATTCAGTACTTC.

This clone was seen only once. The chain combines TRBV28 with TRBJ2-3; the match to TRBD2 covers 10 bases. J was trimmed by 2 bases and V by 6 bases; bases with no gene match: 5. Per the germline V gene, CDR1 is MDHEN and CDR2 is SYDVKM. The CDR3 spans 15 residues. The CDR3 nucleotides are TGTGCCAGCAGCCCACTAGCGGGGATCACAGATACGCAGTATTTT. Its protein product is CASSPLAGITDTQYF.

The chain has TRBV15 and TRBJ2-7; the D gene is possibly TRBD1 (6 bases). The ends were cut back, 6 bases at V and 3 bases at J, with 15 bases in the middle. The CDR3 is made up of 14 amino acids. The germline V gene encodes CDR1 LNHNV and CDR2 YYDKDF (reference sequence). Here the CDR3 reads CATSNNRVFYEQYF. CDR3 DNA sequence: TGTGCCACCAGTAATAACAGGGTGTTCTACGAGCAGTACTTC.

The chain is built from TRBV7-9 and TRBJ2-7, with 10 bases matching TRBD2. CDR3 size: 13 residues. Germline loops: CDR1 SEHNR, CDR2 FQNEAQ (reference sequence). V shed 3 bases, J shed 12 bases, and the junction held 8 bases outside the gene matches. CDR3 nucleotide sequence: TGTGCCAGCAGCTTTTTACTAGCGGGAAACCCGTACTTC. Translating gives CASSFLLAGNPYF.